One and the same sample provided the 6 T cell receptor beta chains below, sequenced in a study of shared clonotypes between healthy human individuals. Naive CD8 cells comprised CD45RO-negative, CCR7-positively selected cells, excluding terminally differentiated effector memory CD45RA+ cells. Generated by immunoSEQ multiplex PCR, the TCRdb table keeps only in-frame clones and is missing some. The table has about 680,000 clones, about 90% seen once. The specimen was naive CD8+ T cells sorted from blood. The receptors shown here come from a man aged 25-40 years in good health.

This chain uses TRBV7-9 with TRBJ2-7; 10 nucleotides agree with TRBD2. With V trimmed by 5 bases and J by 2 bases, 6 bases remained unmatched. The germline gives CDR1 SEHNR, CDR2 FQNEAQ (reference sequence). The CDR3 totals 15 residues. The CDR3 sequence is CASSPAGTSAYEQYF. As DNA, the CDR3 is TGTGCCAGCAGCCCCGCCGGGACTAGCGCCTACGAGCAGTACTTC.

This clone was observed a handful of times. The chain uses TRBV27 and TRBJ2-3; maybe TRBD1 (5 bases). The CDR3 extends over 16 amino acids. From germline, CDR1 is MNHEY and CDR2 SMNVEV (reference sequence). Between the trimmed V and J ends, which lost 7 bases and 6 bases, there was a span of 23 bases. As DNA, the CDR3 is TGTGCCAGCACCCCATTGAGTAGCCTAGGGGCTGATACGCAGTATTTT. Translated, it gives CASTPLSSLGADTQYF.

The CDR3 loop is CASGGSSVDNEQFF. In nucleotides, the CDR3 is TGTGCCTCGGGCGGGTCAAGCGTCGACAATGAGCAGTTCTTC. The chain uses TRBV6-1 and TRBJ2-1; D might be TRBD2 (5 bases). Deletions cut 11 bases from V and 5 bases from J, with 19 bases between. The CDR3 contains 14 residues. The germline V gene has CDR1 MNHNS and CDR2 SASEGT.

The chain has TRBV4-1 and TRBJ1-2; D ambiguous. Deletions cut 1 base from V and 4 bases from J, with 19 bases between. In germline, CDR1 is MGHRA, CDR2 YSYEKL. The CDR3 consists of 17 residues. The CDR3 region has the DNA TGCGCCAGCAGCCAAGCCGAAAGTGGACGTTCCAGCTATGGCTACACCTTC. Translated: CASSQAESGRSSYGYTF.

The chain links TRBV12-5 to TRBJ2-1, with TRBD2 matching over 7 bases. CDR1 is LGHNT, CDR2 FRNRAP, per germline. The CDR3 is made up of 15 amino acids. V lost 7 bases and J lost 2; bases outside the gene matches: 8. CDR3 nucleotide sequence: TGTGCTAGTGCCCTTGTGGGGGGGGCCTACAATGAGCAGTTCTTC. It specifies CASALVGGAYNEQFF.

The chain couples TRBV7-9 to TRBJ1-3, with D uncertain. V was pared by 0 bases and J by 0 bases, with 6 bases between. The germline V gene encodes CDR1 SEHNR and CDR2 FQNEAQ (reference sequence). The CDR3 is 15 residues long. CDR3 nucleotides: TGTGCCAGCAGCTTAGCGGCGGCCTCTGGAAACACCATATATTTT. Protein sequence: CASSLAAASGNTIYF.